The 19 T cell receptor beta chains given below trace back to one sample, sequenced in a study of shared clonotypes between healthy human individuals. Sequencing was performed with immunoSEQ multiplex PCR; in TCRdb, only in-frame clones are kept and a portion is missing. The repertoire holds 2 million to 3 million clones, with 80% to 95% as singletons. The sequenced sample consisted of naive CD4+ T cells from PBMCs. Stated subset: CD45RA+ positively selected. These receptors were obtained from a man aged 18 to 29 in good health. Some clones in this sample may be carry-over from other donors' samples.

The genes are TRBV7-6 and TRBJ2-1; TRBD2 agrees at 11 bases. The length of the CDR3 is 16 residues. The V segment lost 9 bases and the J segment 5 bases; nucleotides outside the gene matches: 12. Looked up from germline, CDR1 is SGHVS and CDR2 is FNYEAQ. The CDR3 DNA is TGTGCCAGTGCTATAGGGACTAGCGGAGGCAACAATGAGCAGTTCTTC. Its protein is CASAIGTSGGNNEQFF.

The chain carries TRBV28 and TRBJ1-2; D might be TRBD1 (6 bases). This CDR3 has 13 residues. V was trimmed by 5 bases and J by 9 bases, leaving 16 bases between them. Germline V gene sequence: CDR1 MDHEN, CDR2 SYDVKM. The CDR3 reads CASSPGTNARYTF. The CDR3, as DNA: TGTGCCAGCAGTCCCGGGACAAACGCTCGCTACACCTTC.

The V call is TRBV27, the J call TRBJ1-1; D might be TRBD1 (5 bases). V lost 6 bases, J lost 0 bases, and 17 bases lay in between. The CDR3 is 16 residues long. CDR1 is MNHEY, CDR2 SMNVEV, per germline (reference sequence). CDR3 sequence: CASSLGGGNMNTEAFF. DNA of the CDR3: TGTGCCAGCAGCTTGGGGGGAGGGAATATGAACACTGAAGCTTTCTTT.

The V and J genes are TRBV28 and TRBJ2-5; TRBD2 is a possible D gene (6 bases). Germline loops: CDR1 MDHEN, CDR2 SYDVKM. With 6 bases removed from V and 5 bases from J, the gap between germline ends came to 19 bases. The CDR3 runs 15 residues. For the CDR3, the DNA is TGTGCCAGCAGCCCTTCTGGGGGGAGGCGGGAGACCCAGTACTTC. Its protein is CASSPSGGRRETQYF. Full variable domain (missing parts from reference TRBV28 and TRBJ2-5): DVKVTQSSRYLVKRTGEKVFLECVQDMDHENMFWYRQDPGLGLRLIYFSYDVKMKEKGDIPEGYSVSREKKERFSLILESASTNQTSMYLCASSPSGGRRETQYFGPGTRLLVL.

This chain joins TRBV7-3 and TRBJ1-6; possibly TRBD1 for D (6 bases). Germline loops: CDR1 SGHTA, CDR2 FQGTGA. Trimming removed 3 bases at V and 2 bases at J, with 11 bases between. The CDR3 sequence is 16 residues long. The CDR3, as DNA: TGTGCCAGCAGCTTGGCAGGGGCCACCTATAATTCACCCCTCCACTTT. Protein product: CASSLAGATYNSPLHF.

The V call is TRBV7-2, the J call TRBJ2-1; D not certain. V lost 1 base to trimming and J lost 0 bases, with 7 bases between them. The CDR3 loop spans 15 amino acids. CDR1 SGHTA and CDR2 FQGNSA come from the germline V gene. The CDR3 sequence: CASSLGKPSYNEQFF. CDR3 sequence (DNA): TGTGCCAGCAGCTTAGGGAAACCCTCCTACAATGAGCAGTTCTTC.

This rearrangement joins TRBV5-1 to TRBJ2-5; 7 nucleotides match TRBD1. This CDR3 has 15 amino acids. V gave up 4 bases and J gave up 0 bases; unmatched junction bases: 6. Germline values: CDR1 SGHRS, CDR2 YFSETQ. The CDR3 is CASSLGDSNQETQYF. The CDR3 region has the DNA TGCGCCAGCAGCCTGGGGGACAGCAACCAAGAGACCCAGTACTTC. Filled out from reference TRBV5-1 and TRBJ2-5, the complete variable domain reads KAGVTQTPRYLIKTRGQQVTLSCSPISGHRSVSWYQQTPGQGLQFLFEYFSETQRNKGNFPGRFSGRQFSNSRSEMNVSTLELGDSALYLCASSLGDSNQETQYFGPGTRLLVL.

The chain combines TRBV6-1 with TRBJ1-5; 8 bases line up with TRBD1. Losses at the gene ends were 3 bases for V and 0 bases for J; bases not matched to a gene: 7. CDR1 is MNHNS, CDR2 SASEGT, per germline. The CDR3 extends over 17 amino acids. For the CDR3, the DNA is TGTGCCAGCAGTGACGGACAGGGAGGGAATAGCAATCAGCCCCAGCATTTT. Protein: CASSDGQGGNSNQPQHF.

The rearrangement joins TRBV6-6 to TRBJ2-1; a possible D gene is TRBD2 (5 bases). V dropped 8 bases and J dropped 0 bases, with 17 bases sitting between them. Germline lookup yields CDR1 MNHNY and CDR2 SVGAGI (reference sequence). The length of the CDR3 is 16 residues. DNA for the CDR3: TGTGCCAGCTGCCGAGGCGGGTCTAGCTCCTACAATGAGCAGTTCTTC. Its protein product is CASCRGGSSSYNEQFF.

This chain uses TRBV4-3 with TRBJ2-3, with 7 bases aligning to TRBD1. The V and J ends lost 2 bases and 5 bases, in that order; junction bases with no gene match: 19. Germline V gene sequence: CDR1 LGHNA, CDR2 YSLEER. This CDR3 contains 19 residues. The CDR3 reads CASSQYGQAALGGVDTQYF. CDR3 bases: TGCGCCAGCAGCCAATACGGACAGGCGGCCTTAGGGGGTGTAGATACGCAGTATTTT.

The V and J genes are TRBV28 and TRBJ1-2; no firm D call. Trimming shortened V by 7 bases and J by 8 bases, and 14 bases separated the two germline ends. The CDR3 runs to 12 residues. CDR1 MDHEN and CDR2 SYDVKM come from the germline V gene. The CDR3 loop reads CASTTPGFGYTF. The CDR3 region has the DNA TGTGCCAGCACTACCCCCGGGTTCGGCTACACCTTC.

The chain combines TRBV29-1 with TRBJ1-1, with D perhaps TRBD1 (6 bases). Germline V gene lookup returns CDR1 SQVTM and CDR2 ANQGSEA. V lost 6 bases and J lost 1, with 9 bases in between. The CDR3 runs 12 residues. In DNA form, the CDR3 reads TGCAGCGTAGTGACAGGGAACACTGAAGCTTTCTTT. Protein: CSVVTGNTEAFF.

V and J are TRBV7-2 and TRBJ2-1; 7 nucleotides align to TRBD2. J was trimmed by 5 bases and V by 5 bases; bases with no gene match: 12. This CDR3 region has 16 residues. The germline CDR1 and CDR2 sequences are SGHTA and FQGNSA. CDR3 nucleotide sequence: TGTGCCAGCAGCCTCCTTCCTAGCGGACTTAACAATGAGCAGTTCTTC. Protein: CASSLLPSGLNNEQFF.

The V gene is TRBV18, the J gene TRBJ2-7; D is ambiguous. The V gene lost 5 bases and the J gene lost 6 bases, with 11 bases spanning the gap. Germline V gene sequence: CDR1 KGHSH, CDR2 LQKENI. The CDR3 loop spans 12 amino acids. The CDR3 loop is CASSGYLGEQYF. The CDR3 bases are TGTGCCAGCTCAGGATATTTGGGCGAGCAGTACTTC.

Remarks on this clone: The same CDR3 is also encoded by other DNA sequences in this sample. The chain combines TRBV5-1 with TRBJ2-2; 9 bases map to TRBD2. The CDR3 has 15 residues. Trimming removed 4 bases from V and 3 bases from J; junction bases left unmatched: 4. CDR1 and CDR2 (germline): SGHRS, YFSETQ. The CDR3 sequence: CASSPTSGYTGELFF. In nucleotides, the CDR3 is TGCGCCAGCAGCCCGACTAGCGGATACACCGGGGAGCTGTTTTTT.

The chain is built from TRBV11-1 and TRBJ2-7; D is ambiguous. Trimming left V 5 bases short and J 3 bases short, with 8 bases between. Germline V gene data show CDR1 as SGHAT and CDR2 as FQDESV (reference sequence). This CDR3 contains 12 residues. CDR3 sequence: CASSATGYEQYF. CDR3 in DNA: TGTGCCAGCAGCGCGACTGGCTACGAGCAGTACTTC.

A remark on this clone: The sample carries other DNA sequences with the same CDR3. CDR3 loop: CSVVGAPSYEQYF. CDR3 DNA: TGCAGCGTTGTGGGAGCCCCCTCCTACGAGCAGTACTTC. The J gene is TRBJ2-7, the V gene TRBV29-1; tentatively, D is TRBD2 (5 bases). Trimming took off 4 bases at V and 0 bases at J, with 10 bases between the two ends. Germline CDR1 reads SQVTM; CDR2 reads ANQGSEA. This CDR3 is built from 13 residues.

This chain uses TRBV6-1 with TRBJ2-1, with D perhaps matching TRBD1 (6 bases). From germline, CDR1 is MNHNS and CDR2 SASEGT. The CDR3 is 15 amino acids. V lost 4 bases, J lost 0 bases, and 10 bases lay in between. The CDR3 DNA sequence: TGTGCCAGCAGTGTATTACAGGGCTCCTACAATGAGCAGTTCTTC. It encodes CASSVLQGSYNEQFF.

V usage is TRBV5-5 and J usage is TRBJ2-1, with D unclear. Per the germline V gene, CDR1 is SGHKS and CDR2 is YYEKEE (reference sequence). V lost 0 bases and J lost 1, with 8 bases in between. The CDR3 is 15 amino acids. The CDR3 here is CASSLVGRSYNEQFF. The CDR3 DNA is TGTGCCAGCAGCTTGGTGGGTAGGTCCTACAATGAGCAGTTCTTC.